This TCR beta chain appears in the sequencing data of a study of long-term antiretroviral therapy in people with HIV. Overall study results and limits: Compared with controls, HIV repertoires showed narrower CDR3 length ranges.

The germline gives CDR1 SGDLS, CDR2 YYNGEE. The CDR3 totals 15 residues. The ends were cut back, 3 bases at V and 5 bases at J, with 17 bases in the middle. They ran version v3.0 of the immunoSEQ assay at survey level. Method: immunoSEQ multiplex PCR; TCRdb's copy keeps in-frame clones and lacks some. This table has 25,000 or so clones, about 85% appearing once. Of note for this clone: Its specificity is not known.

There was at least one pre-ART PBMC sample for each donor, plus at least two post-ART PBMC samples. Treatment of all HIV participants took place in the United States. The source was unsorted PBMCs, collected 1.9 years after starting antiretroviral therapy. The V and J genes are TRBV9 and TRBJ2-5, with D possibly matching TRBD2 (6 bases). This receptor was taken from a woman aged 25 to 39 with HIV. The CDR3 sequence: CASSGGLGVWETQYF. In nucleotides, the CDR3 is TGTGCCAGCAGCGGGGGACTTGGTGTGTGGGAGACCCAGTACTTC.